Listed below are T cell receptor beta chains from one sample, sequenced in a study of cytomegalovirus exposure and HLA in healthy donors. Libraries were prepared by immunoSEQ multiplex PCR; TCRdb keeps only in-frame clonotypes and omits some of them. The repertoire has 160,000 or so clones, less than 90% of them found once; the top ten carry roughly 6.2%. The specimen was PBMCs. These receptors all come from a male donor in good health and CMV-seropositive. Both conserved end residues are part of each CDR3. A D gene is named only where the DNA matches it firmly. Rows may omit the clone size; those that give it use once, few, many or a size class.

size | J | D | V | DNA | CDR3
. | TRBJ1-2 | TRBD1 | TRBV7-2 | TGTGCCAGCAGCTTAGAGACAGGGGACACCTATGGCTACACCTTC | CASSLETGDTYGYTF
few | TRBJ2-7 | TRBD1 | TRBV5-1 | TGCGCCAGCAGCTTGATGACAGGGCCCTACGAGCAGTACTTC | CASSLMTGPYEQYF
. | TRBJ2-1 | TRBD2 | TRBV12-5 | TGTGCTAGTGGTTGGACTAGCTTCTACAATGAGCAGTTCTTC | CASGWTSFYNEQFF
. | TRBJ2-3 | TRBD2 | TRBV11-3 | TGTGCCAGCAGCCCTGGGGCAGCGGGGGATGGGACAGATACGCAGTATTTT | CASSPGAAGDGTDTQYF
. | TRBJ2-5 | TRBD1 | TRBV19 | TGTGCCAGTAGTCCCACAGGGGGAGTAGGAGAGACCCAGTACTTC | CASSPTGGVGETQYF
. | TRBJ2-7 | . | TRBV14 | TGTGCCAGCAGCCAGGCAGGGGTCCTCTACGAGCAGTACTTC | CASSQAGVLYEQYF
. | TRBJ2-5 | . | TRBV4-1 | TGCGCCAGCAGCCAAGATAGCAGTTTCCCGAGGGAGACCCAGTACTTC | CASSQDSSFPRETQYF
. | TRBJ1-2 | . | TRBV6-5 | TGTGCCAGCACTGCAGGCTATGGCTACACCTTC | CASTAGYGYTF
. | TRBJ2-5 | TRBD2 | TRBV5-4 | TGTGCCAGCAGCTTGGAACTAGCGGACTCCCAAGAGACCCAGTACTTC | CASSLELADSQETQYF
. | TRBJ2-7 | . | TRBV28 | TGTGCCAGCAGAGGCCCTGGACTGACGGAGCAGTACTTC | CASRGPGLTEQYF
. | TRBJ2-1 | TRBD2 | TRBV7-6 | TGTGCCAGCAAATCTAGCGGGAGTGTGACTGAGCAGTTCTTC | CASKSSGSVTEQFF
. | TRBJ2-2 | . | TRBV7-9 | TGTGCCAGCAGCTTAGGCCTTCGACAGCCTAGCACCGGGGAGCTGTTTTTT | CASSLGLRQPSTGELFF
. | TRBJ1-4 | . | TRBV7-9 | TGTTCCAGCAGCTTAACGGGCGGACTTAATGAAAAACTGTTTTTT | CSSSLTGGLNEKLFF
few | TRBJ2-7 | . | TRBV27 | TGTGCCACCACCAGTTTGGGTTCAGGGGAGCAGTACTTC | CATTSLGSGEQYF
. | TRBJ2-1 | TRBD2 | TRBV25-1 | TGTGCCAGCAGTGCAGGGACTAGCGGGGGGTATGAGCAGTTCTTC | CASSAGTSGGYEQFF
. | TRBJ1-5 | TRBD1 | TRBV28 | TGTGCCAGCAGTTCGCCGGACAGGGGTTATAGCAATCAGCCCCAGCATTTT | CASSSPDRGYSNQPQHF
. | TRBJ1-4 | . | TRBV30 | TGTGCCTGGAGTGTAGGCTTCGTGGAGAATGAAAAACTGTTTTTT | CAWSVGFVENEKLFF
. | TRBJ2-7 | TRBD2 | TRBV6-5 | TGTGCCAGCAGTACAACTAGCGGGAGGTTCGCCGGGCAGTACTTC | CASSTTSGRFAGQYF
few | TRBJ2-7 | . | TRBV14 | TGTGCCAGCAGCCCGGGATCCCTCTACTACGAGCAGTACTTC | CASSPGSLYYEQYF
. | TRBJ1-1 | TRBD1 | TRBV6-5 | TGTGCCACCCGTACAGGGACAGGGAATGAAGCTTTCTTT | CATRTGTGNEAFF
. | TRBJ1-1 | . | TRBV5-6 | TGTGCCAGCAGCCGACTCTACATGAACACTGAAGCTTTCTTT | CASSRLYMNTEAFF
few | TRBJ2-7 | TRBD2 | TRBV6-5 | TGTGCCAGCAGTACCCGAGCGGGAGGCTCCGACGAGCAGTACTTC | CASSTRAGGSDEQYF
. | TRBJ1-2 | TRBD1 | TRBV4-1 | TGCGCCAGCAGCCAAGATATTCCGGGACAGGGGGCGGCAGCTAACTATGGCTACACCTTC | CASSQDIPGQGAAANYGYTF
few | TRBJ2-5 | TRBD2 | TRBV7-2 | TGTGCCAGCAGTCTTACTCCTAGCGGTCAAGAGACCCAGTACTTC | CASSLTPSGQETQYF
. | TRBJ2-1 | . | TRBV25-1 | TGTGCCAGCAGTTCCACGGCCCCCGGGTCGATAGTCAATGAGCAGTTCTTC | CASSSTAPGSIVNEQFF
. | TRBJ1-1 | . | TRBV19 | TGTGCCAGTAGTCCGGGGATCTCTGAAGCTTTCTTT | CASSPGISEAFF
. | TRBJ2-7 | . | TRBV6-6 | TGTGCCAGCAGTTACCGACAGCGCTCCTACGAGCAGTACTTC | CASSYRQRSYEQYF
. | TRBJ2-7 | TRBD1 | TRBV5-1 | TGCGCCAGCAGCGTAACCGGACAGGGAACCTACGAGCAGTACTTC | CASSVTGQGTYEQYF
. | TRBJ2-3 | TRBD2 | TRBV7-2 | TGTGCCAGCAGCTCACCTAGCGGGAGATCAGATACGCAGTATTTT | CASSSPSGRSDTQYF
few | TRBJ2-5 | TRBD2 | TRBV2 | TGTGCCAGCAATTACGGGACTAGCGGGCACAGGACAAAAGAGACCCAGTACTTC | CASNYGTSGHRTKETQYF
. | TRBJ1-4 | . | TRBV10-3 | TGTGCCATCAGTGAGACCAGCGCAACTAATGAAAAACTGTTTTTT | CAISETSATNEKLFF
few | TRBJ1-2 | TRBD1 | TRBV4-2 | TGTGCCAGCAGCCAAGGGGGGACAGGGCTAGGCTATGGCTACACCTTC | CASSQGGTGLGYGYTF
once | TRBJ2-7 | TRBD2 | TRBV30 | TGTGCCTGGAGGTCGATTGACGGGACTACCTACGAGCAGTACTTC | CAWRSIDGTTYEQYF
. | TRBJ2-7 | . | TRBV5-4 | TGTGCCAGCAGCTCACTCTCCTACGAGCAGTACTTC | CASSSLSYEQYF
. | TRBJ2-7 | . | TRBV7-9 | TGTTCCAGCAGCTTAGCTTCGGTGGGCTTCGAGCAGTACTTC | CSSSLASVGFEQYF
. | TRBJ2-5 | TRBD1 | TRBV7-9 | TGTGCCAGCAGCACAGGGGTGGCCCAAGAGACCCAGTACTTC | CASSTGVAQETQYF
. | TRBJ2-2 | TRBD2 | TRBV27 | TGTGCCAGCAGTTTACAGGGAGGGGACACCGGGGAGCTGTTTTTT | CASSLQGGDTGELFF
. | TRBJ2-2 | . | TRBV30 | TGTGCCTGGAGTGTACGAAAGGGAGTGCGCGGGGAGCTGTTTTTT | CAWSVRKGVRGELFF
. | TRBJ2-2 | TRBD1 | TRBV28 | TGTGCCAGCAGATTAGGACAGGGAGAAGGTGGTAACACCGGGGAGCTGTTTTTT | CASRLGQGEGGNTGELFF
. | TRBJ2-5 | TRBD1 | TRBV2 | TGTGCCAGCAGAGAATTCCGACAGGGTATACAAGAGACCCAGTACTTC | CASREFRQGIQETQYF
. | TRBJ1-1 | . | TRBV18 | TGTGCCAGCTCCGTTATGAACACTGAAGCTTTCTTT | CASSVMNTEAFF
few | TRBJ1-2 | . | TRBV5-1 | TGCGCCAGCAGCTTGGAGGCGGAAATGTATGGCTACACCTTC | CASSLEAEMYGYTF
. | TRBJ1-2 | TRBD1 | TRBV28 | TGTGCCAGCAGTCCTGGGACAGGGCGTCCCTATGGCTACACCTTC | CASSPGTGRPYGYTF
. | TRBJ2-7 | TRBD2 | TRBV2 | TGTGCCAGCAGTGGACTAGCCGGAGAGCAGTACTTC | CASSGLAGEQYF
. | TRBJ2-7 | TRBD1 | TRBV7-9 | TGTGCCAGCAGCTTAGGGCACCAGGGGGACGAGCAGTACTTC | CASSLGHQGDEQYF
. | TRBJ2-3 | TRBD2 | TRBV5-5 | TGTGCCAGCAGCCACCTACCGGGACTAGCTGGTGGGGCAGATACGCAGTATTTT | CASSHLPGLAGGADTQYF
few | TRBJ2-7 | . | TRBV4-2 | TGTGCCAGCAGTTCAACGGAGGATTCTTTCTACGAGCAGTACTTC | CASSSTEDSFYEQYF
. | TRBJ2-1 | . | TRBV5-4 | TGTGCCAGCAGCTTGAATCGAGAGTCTCACTACAATGAGCAGTTCTTC | CASSLNRESHYNEQFF
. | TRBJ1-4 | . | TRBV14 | TGTGCCAGCAGCCGAAGCCAGGGTACTAATGAAAAACTGTTTTTT | CASSRSQGTNEKLFF
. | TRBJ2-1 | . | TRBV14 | TGTGCCAGCAGCCAAAGTGGGAGCTCCTACAATGAGCAGTTCTTC | CASSQSGSSYNEQFF